This is a list of T cell receptor beta chains from one sample in a study of metastatic and nonmetastatic thyroid tumors. With MiXCR, TCRdb called clones anew from the PCR reads. The sample includes tens of thousands of clones, approximately 17% of them seen just once. The sequenced sample was blood. These receptors were collected from a male donor with papillary thyroid cancer or a benign thyroid nodule (not recorded which). Some clones in this sample may be carry-over from other donors' samples. Both conserved end residues are part of each CDR3. The D gene is left open where the match is weak. Clone size appears in some rows only: once, few, many, or a class for an expanded clone.

d_call,clone_size,v_call,cdr3_length,j_call,cdr3_nt,cdr3_aa
-,many,TRBV5-6,12,TRBJ2-7,TGTGCCAGCAGCACTGGGACTCGGGAGCAGTACTTC,CASSTGTREQYF
-,many,TRBV28,15,TRBJ2-3,TGTGCCAGCAGTTCCCCCCCCGGTCACACAGATACGCAGTATTTT,CASSSPPGHTDTQYF
-,many,TRBV7-9,14,TRBJ1-2,TGTGCCGGTCGGACGGCAGACTATAACTATGGCTACACCTTC,CAGRTADYNYGYTF
TRBD1,many,TRBV11-3,14,TRBJ2-7,TGTGCCAGCAGCTCCCGGGACAGGACCCACGAGCAGTACTTC,CASSSRDRTHEQYF
TRBD2,many,TRBV20-1,16,TRBJ2-2,TGCAGTGCCCGGACTAGCGGGGGGGCATTTACCGGGGAGCTGTTTTTT,CSARTSGGAFTGELFF
TRBD1,many,TRBV29-1,13,TRBJ2-3,TGCAGCGCCGAACGCGCAGGGGGTGATACGCAGTATTTT,CSAERAGGDTQYF
-,many,TRBV6-1,16,TRBJ2-3,TGTGCCAGCAGTCAACGCCAGGGGTGGGAAACAGATACGCAGTATTTT,CASSQRQGWETDTQYF
-,-,TRBV2,15,TRBJ1-2,TGTGCCAGCAGTGAAGGCTCGGCATCTAACTATGGCTACACCTTC,CASSEGSASNYGYTF
TRBD1,-,TRBV5-1,15,TRBJ1-3,TGCGCCAGCAGCCACAAGGGGGCCTCTGGAAACACCATATATTTT,CASSHKGASGNTIYF
-,many,TRBV6-1,14,TRBJ2-3,TGTGCCAGCAGTGAAGGGACGGTTGGAGATACGCAGTATTTT,CASSEGTVGDTQYF
-,medium-sized,TRBV27,13,TRBJ2-2,TGTGCCAGCGCGGGGAGAGACACCGGGGAGCTGTTTTTT,CASAGRDTGELFF
TRBD2,many,TRBV7-7,16,TRBJ2-1,TGTGCCAGCAGCTTAGGGGCTAGCGGTGCCTACAATGAGCAGTTCTTC,CASSLGASGAYNEQFF
-,once,TRBV5-1,16,TRBJ1-2,TGCGCCAGCAGCTTCCGGGGGGACCGAGTGGACTATGGCTACACCTTC,CASSFRGDRVDYGYTF
TRBD1,-,TRBV4-3,14,TRBJ2-7,TGCGCCAGCAGCCAGTACAGGGGCTCCCTGGAGCAGTACTTC,CASSQYRGSLEQYF
-,many,TRBV11-3,14,TRBJ2-5,TGTGCCAGCAGCTTAGATCCAGGGCAAGAGACCCAGTACTTC,CASSLDPGQETQYF
TRBD1,-,TRBV5-8,14,TRBJ1-6,TGTGCCAGCACCGATGGACAGGGCAGTTCACCCCTCCACTTT,CASTDGQGSSPLHF
-,many,TRBV4-2,15,TRBJ2-7,TGTGCCAGCAGCCAAGATTCTTCTCCCTCCTACGAGCAGTACTTC,CASSQDSSPSYEQYF
TRBD1,many,TRBV3-1,15,TRBJ1-1,TGTGCCAGCAGCCAAGTGGAGGGGGCGAACACTGAAGCTTTCTTT,CASSQVEGANTEAFF
-,-,TRBV28,14,TRBJ1-1,TGTGCCAGCAGTTCTACAGGGCCGCACACTGAAGCTTTCTTT,CASSSTGPHTEAFF
-,many,TRBV2,16,TRBJ2-7,TGTGCCAGCAGTGAAGGACAGACGAAACTTAATTACGAGCAGTACTTC,CASSEGQTKLNYEQYF
-,-,TRBV20-1,11,TRBJ2-7,TGCAGTGCTAGTCTTCTTCCTTTTTGGTACTTC,CSASLLPFWYF
-,-,TRBV20-1,12,TRBJ2-5,TGCAGTGCTAGAGATCCCAGCGAGACCCAGTACTTC,CSARDPSETQYF
-,few,TRBV9,15,TRBJ2-7,TGTGCCAGCAGCCCTAAAGCTAGCAGCCTCTACGAGCAGTACTTC,CASSPKASSLYEQYF
TRBD2,many,TRBV9,17,TRBJ2-7,TGTGCCAGCAGCCCAAAAATCGGGAGGGTAGAAACCTACGAGCAGTACTTC,CASSPKIGRVETYEQYF
TRBD1,few,TRBV28,17,TRBJ2-3,TGTGCCAGCCAGCCTCCCGACAGGGGTATTATTACAGATACGCAGTATTTT,CASQPPDRGIITDTQYF
-,-,TRBV30,17,TRBJ2-7,TGTGCCCCCATCCCAGAGGGTCAGCCCGAAAACGTCTACGAGCAGTACTTC,CAPIPEGQPENVYEQYF
-,many,TRBV20-1,13,TRBJ2-5,TGCAGTGCTAGAGTCCCGCCCGGAGAGACCCAGTACTTC,CSARVPPGETQYF
-,-,TRBV30,15,TRBJ2-7,TGTGCCTGGAGTTCAGGGGCTTACATAGACTACGGGCAGTACTTC,CAWSSGAYIDYGQYF
-,-,TRBV5-1,13,TRBJ2-5,TGCGCCAGCGCAGGAAGCCTGGTAGACACCCAGTACTTC,CASAGSLVDTQYF
-,many,TRBV6-1,14,TRBJ1-5,TGTGCCAGCAGTGCTTCCAGGGAAGGTCAGCCCCAGCATTTT,CASSASREGQPQHF
-,many,TRBV18,16,TRBJ1-4,TGTGCCAGCTCACCACGTGGGGCCATGGGTAGTGAAAAACTGTTTTTT,CASSPRGAMGSEKLFF
TRBD1,many,TRBV2,14,TRBJ2-7,TGTGCCAGCAGAGCACCCGACAGGGTGCCCGAGCAGTACTTC,CASRAPDRVPEQYF
-,few,TRBV6-5,11,TRBJ2-1,TGTGCCAGCAGCTACTCCGATGAGCAGTCCTTC,CASSYSDEQSF
-,few,TRBV6-4,14,TRBJ2-1,TGTGCCATCAGTGACGGCGTGAGCTTCGGTGAGCAGTTCTTC,CAISDGVSFGEQFF
TRBD1,many,TRBV5-1,16,TRBJ2-7,TGCGCCAGCAGCTTGTCGGGACAGGGGGGTTCTTACGAGCAGTACTTC,CASSLSGQGGSYEQYF
-,many,TRBV7-9,16,TRBJ2-7,TGTGCCAGCAGCTCCGTAGGCAACGGAACGTCCTACGAGCAGTACTTC,CASSSVGNGTSYEQYF
TRBD2,many,TRBV6-4,15,TRBJ2-1,TGTGCCAGCAGTGACCTAGCGGGGGCATACAATGAGCAGTTCTTC,CASSDLAGAYNEQFF
TRBD2,once,TRBV20-1,15,TRBJ2-1,TGCAGTGCTAGAGATCCTAGCGGTATTCTAGGTGAGCAGTTCTTC,CSARDPSGILGEQFF
TRBD1,many,TRBV6-1,14,TRBJ1-1,TGTGCCAGCAGAAAAGGGACAGCGAACACTGAAGCTTTCTTT,CASRKGTANTEAFF
-,-,TRBV6-1,15,TRBJ1-3,TGTGCCAGCAGCCCGGCCGGAGTCTCTGGAAACACCATATATTTT,CASSPAGVSGNTIYF
TRBD2,many,TRBV11-2,15,TRBJ2-2,TGTGCCAGCAGCTTATCCTGGGGGGGGTCCGGGGAGCTGTTTTTT,CASSLSWGGSGELFF